This is a list of T cell receptor beta chains from one sample in a study of T cell responses to AZD1222 COVID-19 vaccine. Only in-frame clones appear in the TCRdb table, and some are missing; sequencing was by immunoSEQ multiplex PCR. This table holds 130,000 to 150,000 clones, approximately 85% found once. Material: peripheral blood, obtained 28 days after the second dose of the MenACWY control vaccine. These receptors were collected from an adult who received the MenACWY meningococcal vaccine as a control. Each CDR3 is given with its conserved first and last residue. A D gene is named only where the DNA matches it firmly. Where a row states a size, it is once, few, many or the class of an expanded clone; other rows omit it.

TRBJ2-5 | TRBD2 | . | TRBV7-2 | TGTGCCAGCAGCTTCCAGGGCGGGGAGGGGGAGACCCAGTACTTC | CASSFQGGEGETQYF
TRBJ2-1 | . | . | TRBV5-1 | TGCGCCAGCAGCCAAGTGTTGACGGCGGGCAATGAGCAGTTCTTC | CASSQVLTAGNEQFF
TRBJ1-1 | . | . | TRBV30 | TGTGCCTGGACCCGCGGTGCCGCTGAAGCTTTCTTT | CAWTRGAAEAFF
TRBJ1-3 | . | . | TRBV5-4 | TGTGCCAGCAGCAATCAGGGAGCTGGAAACACCATATATTTT | CASSNQGAGNTIYF
TRBJ1-1 | . | . | TRBV6-4 | TGTGCCAGCAGTTTCACGGAGGACACTGAAGCTTTCTTT | CASSFTEDTEAFF
TRBJ2-1 | . | once | TRBV9 | TGTGCCAGCAGCGTTGGGACTTTGTCCTACAATGAGCAGTTCTTC | CASSVGTLSYNEQFF
TRBJ1-6 | . | . | TRBV12-1 | TGTGCCAGCAGCCCATCCTGCGTAAAACCCTATAATTCACCCCTCCACTTT | CASSPSCVKPYNSPLHF
TRBJ2-5 | TRBD2 | . | TRBV3-1/TRBV3-2 | TGTGCCAGCAGCCAAGGACTAGCGGGGCCAGATTACCAAGAGACCCAGTACTTC | CASSQGLAGPDYQETQYF
TRBJ2-7 | . | . | TRBV28 | TGTGCCAGCAGTTTATCACCCCTGGACGAGCAGTACTTC | CASSLSPLDEQYF
TRBJ2-3 | . | . | TRBV4-1 | TGCGCCAGCAGCCCAGTTCTCCGGAAAGCTGCCAGCACAGATACGCAGTATTTT | CASSPVLRKAASTDTQYF
TRBJ2-1 | TRBD2 | . | TRBV14 | TGTGCCAGCAGCCAGACTAGCGGGTTTGGGGGAAAACAGTTCTTC | CASSQTSGFGGKQFF
TRBJ1-5 | . | . | TRBV28 | TGTGCCAGCAGTTTAAGTGGTCGATACCAACTCGGTCAGCCCCAGCATTTT | CASSLSGRYQLGQPQHF
TRBJ1-3 | . | . | TRBV5-6 | TGTGCCAGCAGCCGTCTGGAAAGCCGCTCTGGAAACACCATATATTTT | CASSRLESRSGNTIYF
TRBJ2-3 | . | . | TRBV5-1 | TGCGCCAGCAGCTTATACTCTAGCGCGGAAGGGGCGCAGTATTTT | CASSLYSSAEGAQYF
TRBJ2-1 | . | . | TRBV6-5 | TGTGCCAGCAGTCTTCACAATGAGCAGTTCTTC | CASSLHNEQFF
TRBJ1-5 | TRBD1 | . | TRBV10-3 | TGTGCCATCAGTCCCCAGGGACAGGGGGCGGGCAATCAGCCCCAGCATTTT | CAISPQGQGAGNQPQHF
TRBJ2-3 | TRBD2 | . | TRBV4-1 | TGCGCCAGCAGCCAAGATGACAGCGGGGTTAGCTGGACGCAGTATTTT | CASSQDDSGVSWTQYF
TRBJ1-2 | . | . | TRBV13 | TGTGCCAGCAGCTTAAGGGTGGAAAACTATGGCTACACCTTC | CASSLRVENYGYTF
TRBJ1-2 | . | . | TRBV3-1/TRBV3-2 | TGTGCCAGCAGCCAACGGTACGATGGCTACACCTTC | CASSQRYDGYTF
TRBJ1-2 | . | . | TRBV24-1 | TGTGCCACCAGTGATTATGGGGGCCGTGGCTACACCTTC | CATSDYGGRGYTF
TRBJ1-1 | . | . | TRBV14 | TGTGCCAGCAGCCACCTAGAGGGGGGTACGAAAGCTTTCTTT | CASSHLEGGTKAFF
TRBJ1-3 | TRBD1 | . | TRBV4-2 | TGTGCCAGCAGCCATGGACAGGGGAGCTCTGGAAACACCATATATTTT | CASSHGQGSSGNTIYF
TRBJ1-5 | . | . | TRBV9 | TGTGCCAGCAGCGTAGTCCATCCGTCGGGAAGGGGCCAGCCCCAGCATTTT | CASSVVHPSGRGQPQHF
TRBJ1-2 | . | . | TRBV5-4 | TGTGCCAGCAGACCCGGGACGGATTATGGCTACACCTTC | CASRPGTDYGYTF
TRBJ2-1 | . | . | TRBV30 | TGTGCCTGGAGTGTAGCTAGGGGGGATGAGCAGTTCTTC | CAWSVARGDEQFF
TRBJ2-2 | TRBD1 | once | TRBV27 | TGTGCCAGCAGTTCGGACAGGGGTTGGGCCACCGGGGAGCTGTTTTTT | CASSSDRGWATGELFF
TRBJ1-2 | . | . | TRBV10-3 | TGTGCCATCAGTGAGGGTACAGGGTATGGCTACACCTTC | CAISEGTGYGYTF
TRBJ1-2 | TRBD1 | few | TRBV10-3 | TGTGCCATCAGCGGACAGGGGGGACCTAACTATGGCTACACCTTC | CAISGQGGPNYGYTF
TRBJ1-1 | TRBD1 | once | TRBV7-2 | TGTGCCAGCAGCTTAGATTTTCGACAGGGGGGAGCTTTCTTT | CASSLDFRQGGAFF
TRBJ1-2 | . | . | TRBV5-1 | TGCGCCAGCAGCGGGACTGGGGTACAATATGGCTACACCTTC | CASSGTGVQYGYTF
TRBJ2-7 | TRBD2 | . | TRBV27 | TGTGCCAGCAGTTTATTCCCTAGCGGCTCCTACGAGCAGTACTTC | CASSLFPSGSYEQYF
TRBJ1-6 | . | . | TRBV19 | TGTGCCAGTAGTATAGGACAAAATTCACCCCTCCACTTT | CASSIGQNSPLHF
TRBJ1-1 | . | . | TRBV11-3 | TGTGCCAGCAGCTTAGTTGGGAACACTGAAGCTTTCTTT | CASSLVGNTEAFF
TRBJ2-1 | TRBD2 | . | TRBV2 | TGTGCCAGCAGTGTCGGACTAGCGGGTCACAATGAGCAGTTCTTC | CASSVGLAGHNEQFF
TRBJ1-1 | . | . | TRBV2 | TGTGCCAGCAGCGTACAGACTATGAACACTGAAGCTTTCTTT | CASSVQTMNTEAFF
TRBJ2-7 | TRBD1 | . | TRBV18 | TGTGCCAGCTCACCAGGTCAGGGGGCCCTACGCGAGCAGTACTTC | CASSPGQGALREQYF
TRBJ2-2 | TRBD2 | . | TRBV4-3 | TGCGCCAGCAGCCAAGGGCCCGGGACTAGCGGGAGTATCTACACCGGGGAGCTGTTTTTT | CASSQGPGTSGSIYTGELFF
TRBJ2-5 | . | . | TRBV5-6 | TGTGCCAGCAACCGGCCGACCGCCGACGCGGAGACCCAGTACTTC | CASNRPTADAETQYF
TRBJ2-7 | . | . | TRBV5-6 | TGTGCCAGCAGCTTGGAAGAGCTAGCCTACTACGAGCAGTACTTC | CASSLEELAYYEQYF
TRBJ2-5 | . | . | TRBV6-5 | TGTGCCAGCAGGAGGGGATTCGGAGAGACCCAGTACTTC | CASRRGFGETQYF
TRBJ1-6 | . | once | TRBV6-5 | TGTGCCAGCAGCGGGGGGCTCGATAATTCACCCCTCCACTTT | CASSGGLDNSPLHF
TRBJ1-1 | . | . | TRBV4-2 | TGTGCCAGCAGCCAAGATCCTCTGGAGAACACTGAAGCTTTCTTT | CASSQDPLENTEAFF
TRBJ2-1 | . | . | TRBV6-2/TRBV6-3 | TGTGCCAGCAGTTACACTGGGGGCGCAGGAAATGAGCAGTTCTTC | CASSYTGGAGNEQFF
TRBJ1-1 | . | . | TRBV27 | TGTGCCAGCAGGTTGGGGGGCATGAACACTGAAGCTTTCTTT | CASRLGGMNTEAFF
TRBJ1-1 | . | . | TRBV6-2/TRBV6-3 | TGTGCCAGCAGTTATGCGGCTGGGAACACTGAAGCTTTCTTT | CASSYAAGNTEAFF